This T cell receptor (beta chain) stems from a study of T cell changes during pregnancy in multiple sclerosis. TCRdb's copy holds only in-frame clones and misses some; the assay was immunoSEQ multiplex PCR. The sample yields around 40,000 clones, around 93% seen once. V lost 3 bases, J lost 0 bases, and 1 base stayed unmatched. This CDR3 spans 16 amino acids. The germline CDR1 and CDR2 sequences are SGHVS and FQNEAQ. The source of this sequence is a female donor in good health, enrolled as a control in a pregnancy study. This sequence joins TRBV7-8 and TRBJ2-6; the match to TRBD1 covers 8 bases. The sequences come from CD4+ T cells from peripheral blood mononuclear cells, collected in the third trimester of pregnancy. The CDR3 is CASSLGQVSGANVLTF. The CDR3 DNA sequence: TGTGCCAGCAGCTTGGGACAGGTCTCTGGGGCCAACGTCCTGACTTTC.